These T cell receptor beta chains were read from a single sample in a study of T cells after yellow fever vaccination. TCRdb re-derived calls from the 5' RACE reads in MiXCR, one entry per CDR3 protein. The sample lists roughly 500,000 distinct CDR3 sequences, about a fifth occurring once. The source was PBMCs, collected 15 days after the yellow fever booster vaccination. The receptor source for this set is a man aged 30 to 39 who received the YFV17D yellow fever vaccine. CDR3s include the opening cysteine and the closing phenylalanine or tryptophan. Fields, in order: clone size, V gene, D gene, J gene, CDR3 DNA, CDR3 protein. A D gene is named only where the DNA matches it firmly. Expanded clones are given a class, and other clones once, few, many or no size at all.

few	TRBV28	.	TRBJ2-1	TGTGCCAGCAGCCCTTTTTCGCAGGGGGGTGGTGAGACCTACAATGAGCAGTTCTTC	CASSPFSQGGGETYNEQFF
.	TRBV11-2	.	TRBJ2-6	TGTGCCAGCAGCTCAGGGGAGAGGAGCTCTGGGGCCAACGTCCTGACTTTC	CASSSGERSSGANVLTF
few	TRBV27	TRBD2	TRBJ2-1	TGTGCCAGCGGTACAAGGACTAGCCTTACACATTACAATGAGCAGTTCTTC	CASGTRTSLTHYNEQFF
few	TRBV12-5	.	TRBJ2-2	TGTGCTAGTGGACGGGACTTCAGAGCCGGGGAGCTGTTTTTT	CASGRDFRAGELFF
.	TRBV6-5	TRBD2	TRBJ2-1	TGTGCCAGCAGTTACTCGGGTCCTAGCGGGAGGGTTCACAATGAGCAGTTCTTC	CASSYSGPSGRVHNEQFF
few	TRBV19	TRBD2	TRBJ2-1	TGTGCCAGTAGGATTGCTAGCGGACCATACAATGAGCAGTTCTTC	CASRIASGPYNEQFF
.	TRBV7-8	.	TRBJ1-5	TGTGCCAGCAGCTTAGGTGATTATAGCAATCAGCCCCAGCATTTT	CASSLGDYSNQPQHF
.	TRBV5-6	.	TRBJ1-5	TGTGCCAGCAGCCGCACTTCTCAGCCCCAGCATTTT	CASSRTSQPQHF
few	TRBV29-1	TRBD1	TRBJ1-6	TGCAGCGCTTCAAGGGGGCGCGGTTCACCCCTCCACTTT	CSASRGRGSPLHF
.	TRBV6-2/TRBV6-3	TRBD2	TRBJ2-4	TGTGCCAGCAGTTACATCCCAACTAGCGGCCTCAAAAACATTCAGTACTTC	CASSYIPTSGLKNIQYF
.	TRBV30	.	TRBJ2-7	TGTGCCTGCCTGACCGGAGTCTACGAGCAGTACTTC	CACLTGVYEQYF
.	TRBV12-3/TRBV12-4	.	TRBJ2-7	TGTGCCAGCAGCCCGGTTGGGCAGCTGGGGTCCTACGAGCAGTACTTC	CASSPVGQLGSYEQYF
few	TRBV12-3/TRBV12-4	.	TRBJ1-3	TGTGCCAGCAGTTTAGCTGGGAGCAGAAACTCTGGAAACACCATATATTTT	CASSLAGSRNSGNTIYF
.	TRBV5-1	.	TRBJ2-1	TGCGCCAGCAGCTTGTCCTCTCTAGGGGAGCAGTTCTTC	CASSLSSLGEQFF
few	TRBV25-1	.	TRBJ2-2	TGTGCCAGCAGAGTCCGGTCAGGGCAGCCCGGGGAGCTGTTTTTT	CASRVRSGQPGELFF
few	TRBV28	.	TRBJ2-2	TGTGCCAGCAAGTTCCCCTCCGATTTCACCGGGGAGCTGTTTTTT	CASKFPSDFTGELFF
once	TRBV10-3	.	TRBJ2-3	TGTGCCATCTTCCAGGGCTCAGGAGATACGCAGTATTTT	CAIFQGSGDTQYF
few	TRBV27	.	TRBJ2-7	TGTGCCAGCGGCTTCGGATACTCCTACGAGCAGTACTTC	CASGFGYSYEQYF
.	TRBV7-2	TRBD2	TRBJ2-7	TGTGCCAGCAGCCGGACTAGCGGGATGGGCGAGCAGTACTTC	CASSRTSGMGEQYF
few	TRBV5-1	TRBD2	TRBJ2-1	TGCGCCAGCAGCCGTCAGACTAGCGGGAGTGGCAATGAGCAGTTCTTC	CASSRQTSGSGNEQFF
.	TRBV7-9	TRBD1	TRBJ2-1	TGTGCCAGCAGCTTAGCGCAGGGGACAGGGGTCGAGTTCTTC	CASSLAQGTGVEFF
few	TRBV14	.	TRBJ1-6	TGTGCCAGCAGCCAAGAGTCGGATAATTCACCCCTCCACTTT	CASSQESDNSPLHF
.	TRBV7-2	.	TRBJ2-1	TGTGCCAGCAGCTTATCTCTCTCCACCTCCAATGAGCAGTTCTTC	CASSLSLSTSNEQFF
few	TRBV10-3	TRBD1	TRBJ2-7	TGTGCCATCAGTGAGTCTTCGGGACAGAGTCTCTATGAGCAGTACTTC	CAISESSGQSLYEQYF
few	TRBV7-2	TRBD2	TRBJ2-2	TGTGCCAGCAGCCCCTGGAGGACTAGCGCCGGGGAGCTGTTTTTT	CASSPWRTSAGELFF
few	TRBV30	.	TRBJ2-2	TGTGCCTGGAGTGTAGGGCAGTACACCGGGGAGCTGTTTTTT	CAWSVGQYTGELFF
few	TRBV19	.	TRBJ2-1	TGTGCCAGTAGTATGACAGGTAACTACAATGAGCAGTTCTTC	CASSMTGNYNEQFF
few	TRBV3-1	.	TRBJ2-5	TGTGCCAGCAGCCGGAGGGGCTCCCAAGAGACCCAGTACTTC	CASSRRGSQETQYF
few	TRBV11-2	.	TRBJ1-4	TGTGCCAGCAGCTTAGATTTTCCCGGTATCCAGGAAAAACTGTTTTTT	CASSLDFPGIQEKLFF